This T cell receptor beta chain was recovered during a study of CD8+ T cells in alopecia areata (dated by TCRdb to 2017 to 2018). For the study in its entirety: Treated patients were enrolled in an open-label pilot trial of oral tofacitinib, 5 to 10 mg twice daily, for moderate-to-severe alopecia areata. Biopsies were taken from tofacitinib-treated patients at baseline and again at 4 and 24 weeks into treatment, and several of those patients also had a later scalp biopsy. High-throughput TCRbeta sequencing was used to examine T cell clonal expansion in alopecia areata in both the C3H/HeJ mouse model and human patients. Tofacitinib was given for 6 to 18 months, followed by 6 months of follow-up off drug to assess delayed response and recurrence. RNA came from the PAXgene miRNA kit for fixed scalp, the miRNeasy kit for PBMCs, and the RNeasy kit for mouse skin. In treated patients, disease severity was measured using the SALT score, which gives the percentage of scalp surface area affected. Human TCRbeta sequencing covered scalp tissue and sorted CD4+ and CD8+ peripheral blood T cells from patchy and totalis/universalis alopecia areata patients and healthy controls. immunoSEQ multiplex PCR using 35 Vbeta forward primers and 13 Jbeta reverse primers was used to amplify TCRbeta CDR3 regions. Clonality in the scalp was compared among normal scalp (n=4), patchy alopecia areata scalp (n=8), and alopecia totalis/universalis scalp (n=8). General study outcomes and caveats: Compared with normal scalp, lesional scalp had higher clonality and more expanded CD8+ clones, particularly in alopecia totalis/universalis, a pattern that suggests antigenic drive. Many expanded lesional clones were found to persist in scalp and blood during tofacitinib treatment, and relapse after treatment cessation may be partly explained by this persistence. Unlike mouse skin, which is dominated by gammadelta T cells, normal human skin has resident alphabeta T cells that are also sequenced, and this complicates analysis of the scalp TCR repertoire. The treated cohort was small, with a single nonresponder, so links between baseline CD8+ expansion and response need larger studies. TCR sequences shared between patients were less clear than in mice, possibly partly because of HLA diversity in the patient population. Tofacitinib significantly decreased scalp clonality and the number of expanded CD8+ clones among the top 100 scalp clones.

Details on this clone: Its recognized antigen is unknown. No base quality values were provided; no much bigger clone lies one nucleotide off.

Receptor libraries were prepared by the immunoSEQ multiplex PCR assay. RNA was extracted from all samples and reverse transcribed into cDNA, which served as template for TCR sequencing. First-strand cDNA was synthesized using SuperScript III with a 2:1 mix of oligo-dT and random hexamers. A synthetic immune receptor repertoire was used to assess amplification bias, and residual bias was removed computationally. Processing in the source paper ran as follows. Raw reads were preprocessed to remove errors, and CDR3 was defined according to IMGT conventions as the region from the conserved cysteine to phenylalanine. To get clonality, Shannon entropy was normalized by log2 of the number of productive unique TCRs and the result was subtracted from 1. Scalp TCRbeta sequences were cross-referenced with sorted blood CD4 and CD8 repertoires so that the CD4 or CD8 identity of scalp clones could be inferred. What TCRdb holds here is the immuneACCESS table cut down to in-frame rearrangements. Part of the clones is not present; checked against another copy, under half of the missing clones reflect an unresolved V gene, and the others are unexplained. That table is the source of V, J and clone size, and D and trimming were worked out from the DNA. In this sample the table shows about 200,000 clones, 60% of which occur a single time. Approximately 3.3% of the sample belongs to the ten largest clones.

Read against the paper, the sample's time point label means: four to five weeks on oral tofacitinib. This sample's treatment or condition label indicates: oral pan-JAK inhibitor, 5-10 mg twice daily. Peripheral blood and lesional scalp punch biopsies were obtained from patients with alopecia areata. PBMCs were separated by density centrifugation and stained for CD3, CD4 and CD8, after which CD4+ and CD8+ T cells were sorted on a FACSAria. The germline V gene specifies MGHDK as CDR1 and SYGVNS as CDR2. The CDR3 contains 15 residues, cysteine and phenylalanine counted. The retained sequence is limited to the CDR3, 45 bases, with the frame set at the first base. Relative to germline, V is missing 4 bases and J is missing 5 bases, with 7 bases of the junction outside any gene match.

The rearranged segments are TRBV25-1 and TRBJ1-1; 10 of the junction bases match TRBD1. The TCR comes from a human donor with alopecia areata. The sequences come from CD4+ T cells sorted from blood, collected at week 4, from a patient treated with tofacitinib. The CDR3 loop reads CASSARTGGRTEAFF. The sequenced DNA: TGTGCCAGCAGTGCCCGGACAGGGGGACGGACTGAAGCTTTCTTT.